This T cell receptor beta chain came from a study of cytomegalovirus exposure and HLA in healthy donors. Vbeta (60) and Jbeta (13) primers were used in the PCR. TCRdb's copy holds only in-frame clones and misses some; the assay was immunoSEQ multiplex PCR. The sample contains roughly 150,000 clones, 81% of which appear only once. Comments on this clone: Its specificity is not known.

Study findings and constraints: Excluded: some indistinguishable V segments such as TRBV6-2 and TRBV6-3. Looking again later, the authors saw that most CMV-associated TCR beta chains seemed HLA-restricted. Cytomegalovirus association was listed for approximately 150 TCR beta chains. The presence/absence work took it that sequencing depth was about the same across donors.

CDR1 and CDR2 (germline): MDHEN, SYDVKM. Trimming pared 5 bases from V and 2 bases from J, leaving 16 bases between. The CDR3 sequence is 16 residues long. The sequenced sample was PBMCs. The receptor was derived from a man in his fifties or sixties in good health and CMV-seropositive. The chain has TRBV28 and TRBJ1-5; D is unresolved. CDR3 nucleotide sequence: TGTGCCAGCAGTCCCGTGGCAGCCCAGGGCAATCAGCCCCAGCATTTT. The encoded protein is CASSPVAAQGNQPQHF.